This T cell receptor beta chain derives from a study of prognosis after radiotherapy for stage I lung cancer. In the study overall: In the span from 2018 to early 2019, stage I non-small cell lung cancer patients were enrolled. No significant progression was observed in about 14 patients, whereas several developed distant metastases a median of around 7 months after radiotherapy.

For this clonotype: Its specificity is unknown. A junction end diverges from the germline sequence, so it may reflect a read error.

This CDR3 region has 13 residues. Germline CDR1 and CDR2: SSHAT and FNYEAQ (reference sequence). Amplicons of TCR beta CDR3 were generated from genomic DNA by two-round multiplex PCR. Round-one PCR had primers specific to each TRBV and TRBJ gene. Each CDR3 protein is one row after TCRdb ran MiXCR on the multiplex PCR reads. This table has roughly 25,000 distinct CDR3 sequences, around 45% appearing once. Disease was node-negative on CT and PET/CT in all patients; none had prior chemotherapy, radiotherapy or other malignancies. General study findings and limits: Stereotactic body radiation therapy was followed by fewer unique TCR clones, median approximately 9,600 versus 7,200.

This chain joins TRBV7-7 and TRBJ2-5; D call uncertain. This sample comprised PBMCs, obtained before or after stereotactic body radiation therapy (not recorded which). This TCR was sampled from a donor aged 50 or older with non-small cell lung cancer. In DNA form, the CDR3 reads TGTGCTAGCAGCTTAGGTCGGACCGAGACCCAGTACTTC. This translates into CASSLGRTETQYF.